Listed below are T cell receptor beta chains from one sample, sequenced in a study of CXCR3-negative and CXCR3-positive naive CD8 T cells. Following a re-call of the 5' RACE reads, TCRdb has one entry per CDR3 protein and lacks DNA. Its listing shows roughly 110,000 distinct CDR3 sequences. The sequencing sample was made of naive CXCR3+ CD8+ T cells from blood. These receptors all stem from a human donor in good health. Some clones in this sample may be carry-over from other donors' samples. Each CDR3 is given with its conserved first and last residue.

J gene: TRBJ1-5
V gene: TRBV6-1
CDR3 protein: CASSFIGAANQPQHF

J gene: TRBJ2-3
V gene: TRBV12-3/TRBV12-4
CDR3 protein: CASSSSPSDTQYF

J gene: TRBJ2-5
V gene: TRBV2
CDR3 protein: CASSEWGRGETQYF

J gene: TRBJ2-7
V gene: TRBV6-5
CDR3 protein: CASSLGGAHSYEQYF

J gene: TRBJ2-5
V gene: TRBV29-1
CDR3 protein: CSAGTGKETQYF

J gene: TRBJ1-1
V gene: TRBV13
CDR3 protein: CASSPSGQDEAFF

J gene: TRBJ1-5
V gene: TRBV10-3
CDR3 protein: CAISEGRGYAGSNQPQHF

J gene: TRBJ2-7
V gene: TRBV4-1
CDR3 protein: CASSSFGGTYEQYF

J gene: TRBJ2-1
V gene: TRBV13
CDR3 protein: CASSPIAGDQHEQFF

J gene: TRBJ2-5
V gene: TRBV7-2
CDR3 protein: CASSLGLREGLETQYF

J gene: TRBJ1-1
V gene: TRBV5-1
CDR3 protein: CASSEGSDRNTEAFF

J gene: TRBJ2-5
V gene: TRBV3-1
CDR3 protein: CASSQDGGRETQYF

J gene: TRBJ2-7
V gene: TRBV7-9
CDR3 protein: CASSPRTSGGVYF

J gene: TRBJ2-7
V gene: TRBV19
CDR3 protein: CASSFRTGRYEQYF

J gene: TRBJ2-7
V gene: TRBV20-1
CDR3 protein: CSARDRGHEQYF

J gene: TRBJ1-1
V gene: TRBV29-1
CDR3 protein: CSVERWTGEANTEAFF

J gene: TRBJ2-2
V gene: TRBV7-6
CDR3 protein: CASSPGTDTGELFF

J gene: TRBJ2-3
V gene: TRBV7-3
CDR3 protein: CASSLYGDPNFSTDTQYF

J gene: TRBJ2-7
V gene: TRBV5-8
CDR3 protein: CASSITTGVPYEQYF

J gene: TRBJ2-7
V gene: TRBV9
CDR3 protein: CASSAGTDYEQYF

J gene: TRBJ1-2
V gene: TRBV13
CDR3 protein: CASSGIDRGWEGYTF

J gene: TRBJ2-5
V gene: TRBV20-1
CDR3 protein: CSARDDWGMGETQYF

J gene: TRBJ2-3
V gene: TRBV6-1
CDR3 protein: CASSDYGGRATNTQYF

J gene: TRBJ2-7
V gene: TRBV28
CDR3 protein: CASSLGTESYYEQYF

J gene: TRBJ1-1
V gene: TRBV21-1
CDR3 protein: CASSKSRDTEAFF

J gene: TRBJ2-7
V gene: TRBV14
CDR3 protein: CASSQGMGPLSYEQYF

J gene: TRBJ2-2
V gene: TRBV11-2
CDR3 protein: CASSVRTSGTDTGELFF

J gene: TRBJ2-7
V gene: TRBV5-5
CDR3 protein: CASSWEARGGEQYF

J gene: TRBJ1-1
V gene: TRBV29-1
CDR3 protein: CSVEGSGLSNTEAFF

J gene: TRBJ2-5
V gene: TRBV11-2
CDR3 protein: CASSFLSGTDQETQYF

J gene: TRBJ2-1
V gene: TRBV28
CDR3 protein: CASTGGPGNEQFF

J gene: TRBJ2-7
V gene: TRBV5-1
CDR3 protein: CASSLNRGSYEQYF

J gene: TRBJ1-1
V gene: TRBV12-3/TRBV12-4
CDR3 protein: CASSWGVNTEAFF

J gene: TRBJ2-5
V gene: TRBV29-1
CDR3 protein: CSVEDGGGGGETQYF

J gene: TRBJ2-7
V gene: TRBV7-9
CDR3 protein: CASSLGGRGSRDWEQYF

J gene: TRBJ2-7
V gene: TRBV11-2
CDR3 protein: CASSAQYEQYF

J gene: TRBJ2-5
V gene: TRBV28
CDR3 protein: CATDSGRRIQETQYF

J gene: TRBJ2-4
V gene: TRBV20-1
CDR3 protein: CSASEDLSGDIQYF

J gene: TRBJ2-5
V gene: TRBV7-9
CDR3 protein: CASSQRVEETQYF

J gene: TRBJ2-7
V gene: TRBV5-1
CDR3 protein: CASSLEGGRYEQYF

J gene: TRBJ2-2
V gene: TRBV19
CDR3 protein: CASSTLGQALNTGELFF

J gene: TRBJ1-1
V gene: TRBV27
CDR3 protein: CASSPYATDMNTEAFF

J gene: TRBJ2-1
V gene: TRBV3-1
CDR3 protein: CASSQDPGGSSYNEQFF

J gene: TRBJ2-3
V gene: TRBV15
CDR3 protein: CATSSNLGNKHRYF

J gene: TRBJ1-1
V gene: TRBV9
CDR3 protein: CASRSGWGNEAFF

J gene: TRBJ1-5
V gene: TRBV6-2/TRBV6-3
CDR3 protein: CASSYPKEAGSNQPQHF

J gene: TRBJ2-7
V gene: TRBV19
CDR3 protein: CASSIKTTYYEQYF

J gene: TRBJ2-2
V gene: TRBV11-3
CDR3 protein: CASSLARGLMAGELFF

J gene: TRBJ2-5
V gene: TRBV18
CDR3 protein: CASSPGDLQETQYF

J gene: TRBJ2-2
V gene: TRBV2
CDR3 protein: CASSEGPRGDTGELFF

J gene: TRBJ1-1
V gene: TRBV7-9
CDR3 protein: CASSPTGGYTEAFF